The present T cell receptor beta chain was sequenced within a study of T cells in Graves' hyperthyroidism and ophthalmopathy. On the study more broadly: Before treatment of any kind, peripheral blood was taken at initial diagnosis.

Orbital computed tomography and thyroid ultrasound, together with serum TRAb and thyroxine and clinical symptoms, were used for diagnoses. The CDR3 contains 14 residues. The ends were cut back, 10 bases at V and 0 bases at J, with 15 bases in the middle. Germline loops: CDR1 LNHDA, CDR2 SQIVND (reference sequence). Regions amplified from RNA transcripts were the TCR beta CDR3 regions. HTBI primers were employed in a first-round RT-PCR of the TCR CDR3. Via MiXCR, TCRdb re-called the multiplex PCR reads, giving one row per CDR3 protein. The table records around 600,000 distinct CDR3 sequences, approximately 15% of them present only once. This clonotype showed up just a few times.

The clonotype was recovered from a woman aged 40 to 50 with Graves' ophthalmopathy. The sequenced sample was blood. J is TRBJ1-1 and V is TRBV19; D possibly corresponds to TRBD1 (5 bases). As DNA, the CDR3 is TGTGCCACCGTAACGGGGGATTTGAACACTGAAGCTTTCTTT. Its translation is CATVTGDLNTEAFF.